The 23 T cell receptor beta chains listed next were all sequenced from one sample in a study of blood T cell repertoires in COVID-19. Method: immunoSEQ multiplex PCR; TCRdb's copy keeps in-frame clones and lacks some. The table shows 55,000 to 85,000 clones, with about 90% occurring only once. Sequenced material: peripheral blood. The receptors were gathered from a human donor in a cohort sampled during active COVID-19.

The J gene is TRBJ2-2, the V gene TRBV7-9; possibly TRBD1 for D (5 bases). With 0 bases removed from V and 5 bases from J, the gap between germline ends came to 7 bases. Germline CDR1 is SEHNR and CDR2 is FQNEAQ (reference sequence). This CDR3 has 14 amino acids. The CDR3 nucleotides read TGTGCCAGCAGCTTAGCCCCAGGGACCGGGGAGCTGTTTTTT. It specifies CASSLAPGTGELFF.

The rearrangement links TRBV7-2 to TRBJ2-1; 10 bases match TRBD2. This CDR3 is 15 amino acids long. J gave up 2 bases and V 7 bases, and 5 bases lay outside the gene matches. CDR1 is SGHTA, CDR2 FQGNSA, per germline. This chain's CDR3 is CASTSGGATYNEQFF. Written as DNA, the CDR3 is TGTGCCAGCACAAGCGGGGGGGCCACCTACAATGAGCAGTTCTTC.

The chain couples TRBV6-1 to TRBJ1-1; possible D gene TRBD1, 5 bases. This CDR3 is built from 18 residues. CDR1 and CDR2 from the germline V gene are MNHNS and SASEGT. The ends were cut back, 2 bases at V and 4 bases at J, with 23 bases in the middle. Written as DNA, the CDR3 is TGTGCCAGCAGTGAAAGGGGACTGCAGGACTCCTGGATCACTGAAGCTTTCTTT. Protein product: CASSERGLQDSWITEAFF.

Only one count was recorded for this clone. The chain is built from TRBV30 and TRBJ1-5; 9 bases are shared with TRBD1. Germline V CDR1 and CDR2: GTSNPN, SVGIG (reference sequence). Trimming at V came to 3 bases and at J to 5 bases, leaving 5 bases not matched to a gene. This CDR3 contains 14 residues. CDR3 sequence (DNA): TGTGCCTGGAGCACTAGACAGGGGGATCAGCCCCAGCATTTT. This translates into CAWSTRQGDQPQHF.

This chain connects TRBV6-1 to TRBJ1-1; D uncertain. The ends were cut back, 1 base at V and 7 bases at J, with 13 bases in the middle. The CDR3 loop spans 14 amino acids. The germline gives CDR1 MNHNS, CDR2 SASEGT. CDR3 residues: CASSEVVSRGEAFF. CDR3 in DNA: TGTGCCAGCAGTGAAGTAGTTTCCAGAGGTGAAGCTTTCTTT.

The J gene is TRBJ2-1, the V gene TRBV6-2 or TRBV6-3; 7 positions agree with TRBD2. Germline CDR1 MNHEY, CDR2 SVGEGT. With 3 bases clipped from V and 5 bases from J, the junction kept 7 bases outside the gene matches. This CDR3 is built from 15 residues. The CDR3 bases are TGTGCCAGCAGTTATACGGCTAGCGGAGACAATGAGCAGTTCTTC. Translating gives CASSYTASGDNEQFF.

This clone has only a few counts. This chain joins TRBV27 and TRBJ1-2; TRBD1 matches 9 bases. J gave up 10 bases and V 1 base, and 13 bases lay outside the gene matches. The germline gives CDR1 MNHEY, CDR2 SMNVEV (reference sequence). The CDR3 length is 16 residues. Written as DNA, the CDR3 is TGTGCCAGCAGTTTATGGGACAGGGCTCCTCTACGGTTCTACACCTTC. Translating gives CASSLWDRAPLRFYTF.

This clone was seen only a few times. The chain uses TRBV19 and TRBJ1-1, with D perhaps TRBD1 (6 bases). Germline V gene lookup returns CDR1 LNHDA and CDR2 SQIVND (reference sequence). CDR3 length equals 15 residues. Trimming shortened V by 2 bases and J by 1 base, and 11 bases separated the two germline ends. This CDR3 reads CASSIRGGTNTEAFF. The CDR3 nucleotides are TGTGCCAGTAGTATAAGGGGGGGAACGAACACTGAAGCTTTCTTT. Based on the CDR3 plus reference TRBV19 and TRBJ1-1, the full variable domain is DGGITQSPKYLFRKEGQNVTLSCEQNLNHDAMYWYRQDPGQGLRLIYYSQIVNDFQKGDIAEGYSVSREKKESFPLTVTSAQKNPTAFYLCASSIRGGTNTEAFFGQGTRLTVV.

The rearrangement uses TRBV5-1 and TRBJ2-1; 8 nucleotides agree with TRBD1. V gave up 1 base and J gave up 9 bases; unmatched junction bases: 6. This CDR3 spans 14 amino acids. Germline loops: CDR1 SGHRS, CDR2 YFSETQ. The CDR3 coding sequence is TGCGCCAGCAGCTTGTGGCAGGGGGCGGTTGAGCAGTTCTTC. Encoded protein: CASSLWQGAVEQFF.

The chain couples TRBV7-3 to TRBJ1-1; maybe TRBD1 (6 bases). This CDR3 region has 15 residues. V gave up 5 bases and J gave up 4 bases, with 17 bases separating them. Germline CDR1 reads SGHTA; CDR2 reads FQGTGA. The CDR3 reads CASSPRGGLGTEAFF. The CDR3 DNA sequence: TGTGCCAGCAGCCCTAGGGGGGGCCTTGGCACTGAAGCTTTCTTT.

This clone showed up just a few times. V is TRBV20-1 and J is TRBJ2-5; possibly TRBD2 for D (6 bases). With 3 bases removed from V and 5 bases from J, the gap between germline ends came to 13 bases. The CDR3 sequence is 13 residues long. Germline CDR1 DFQATT, CDR2 SNEGSKA (reference sequence). Here the CDR3 DNA reads TGCAGTGCTAGTCTAGGCGGGATGGAGACCCAGTACTTC. Translation: CSASLGGMETQYF.

The chain has TRBV4-1 and TRBJ2-5, with D hard to call. Per the germline V gene, CDR1 is MGHRA and CDR2 is YSYEKL. Trimming pared 1 base from V and 2 bases from J, leaving 5 bases between. This CDR3 region has 13 residues. DNA for the CDR3: TGCGCCAGCAGCCAAGGTAGACAAGAGACCCAGTACTTC. The encoded protein is CASSQGRQETQYF.

The chain uses TRBV6-5 and TRBJ2-7; TRBD2 might be the D (7 bases). Trimming took 5 bases from V and 4 from J, leaving 18 bases between them. Per the germline V gene, CDR1 is MNHEY and CDR2 is SVGAGI. The CDR3 runs 15 residues. CDR3 bases: TGTGCCAGCAGTCTTGGGACACGGGGGGTATACGAGCAGTACTTC. Translation: CASSLGTRGVYEQYF.

The chain carries TRBV11-2 and TRBJ1-3; 8 nucleotides agree with TRBD1. With V trimmed by 8 bases and J by 2 bases, 5 bases remained unmatched. Germline lookup yields CDR1 SGHAT and CDR2 FQNNGV. CDR3 length equals 14 residues. CDR3 amino acids: CASSQGDTGNTIYF. CDR3 nucleotide sequence: TGTGCCAGCTCACAGGGGGACACTGGAAACACCATATATTTT.

V and J are TRBV11-2 and TRBJ2-7, with a weak D call TRBD2 (5 bases). Germline CDR1 is SGHAT and CDR2 is FQNNGV. V was clipped by 8 bases and J by 3 bases, with 14 bases between them. The length of the CDR3 is 13 residues. The CDR3 spells CASRREGHYEQYF. The CDR3 nucleotides are TGTGCCAGCCGCCGAGAGGGCCACTACGAGCAGTACTTC.

The V gene is TRBV5-1, the J gene TRBJ1-1, with D possibly being TRBD1 (6 bases). Germline-derived CDR1 and CDR2 are SGHRS and YFSETQ. V lost 7 bases to trimming and J lost 5 bases, with 15 bases between them. This CDR3 contains 13 residues. The DNA of the CDR3 is TGCGCCAGCGGTGAGGGGGGGTGGACTGAAGCTTTCTTT. Translating it yields CASGEGGWTEAFF.

This CDR3 is CASSAGLADYEQYF. The CDR3 DNA is TGCGCCAGCAGCGCAGGACTAGCGGACTACGAGCAGTACTTC. The chain is built from TRBV5-1 and TRBJ2-7; 10 bases line up with TRBD2. The CDR3 is 14 residues long. Germline V gene sequence: CDR1 SGHRS, CDR2 YFSETQ. Trimming removed 4 bases from V and 3 bases from J; junction bases left unmatched: 4.

The V call is TRBV4-1, the J call TRBJ2-1; D is possibly TRBD2 (6 bases). CDR1 and CDR2 from the germline V gene are MGHRA and YSYEKL. The V gene lost 1 base and the J gene lost 1 base, with 17 bases spanning the gap. This CDR3 is built from 18 residues. As DNA, the CDR3 is TGCGCCAGCAGCCAAGCGGAGGTCCGGGAGTCGTCCTACAATGAGCAGTTCTTC. Protein sequence: CASSQAEVRESSYNEQFF.

This clone was seen only once. This sequence joins TRBV25-1 and TRBJ1-3; D remains unclear. V was pared by 6 bases and J by 0 bases, with 3 bases between. The CDR3 runs 12 residues. Germline V gene data show CDR1 as MGHDK and CDR2 as SYGVNS. CDR3 sequence reads: CASRSSGNTIYF. The CDR3 coding sequence is TGTGCCAGCAGGAGCTCTGGAAACACCATATATTTT.

The CDR3 sequence is CGLAGGPSTDTQYF. The CDR3 DNA reads as TGTGGACTAGCGGGGGGGCCGAGCACAGATACGCAGTATTTT. The V call is TRBV6-5, the J call TRBJ2-3; 14 bases map to TRBD2. The CDR3 spans 14 residues. CDR1 is MNHEY, CDR2 SVGAGI, per germline.

This chain joins TRBV6-4 and TRBJ2-6, with D hard to call. Trimming left V 5 bases short and J 0 bases short, with 8 bases between. This CDR3 spans 15 amino acids. Germline-derived CDR1 and CDR2 are MRHNA and SNTAGT. The CDR3 sequence: CASSPVLSGANVLTF. In DNA form, the CDR3 reads TGTGCCAGCAGTCCCGTTCTCTCTGGGGCCAACGTCCTGACTTTC.

The chain joins TRBV5-1 to TRBJ2-2; weak D call: TRBD2 (5 bases). The germline CDR1 and CDR2 sequences are SGHRS and YFSETQ. The CDR3 runs to 13 residues. Trimming left V 1 base short and J 5 bases short, with 6 bases between. CDR3 in DNA: TGCGCCAGCAGCTTGCCGGGAACCGGGGAGCTGTTTTTT. Translating it yields CASSLPGTGELFF.

The chain carries TRBV5-1 and TRBJ2-7; no clear D. The germline V gene encodes CDR1 SGHRS and CDR2 YFSETQ. This CDR3 is 12 amino acids long. The V end lost 1 base, the J end lost 6 bases, and 8 bases lay between the germline ends. CDR3 in DNA: TGCGCCAGCAGCTTGACCGGGTCCGAGCAGTACTTC. As protein: CASSLTGSEQYF.